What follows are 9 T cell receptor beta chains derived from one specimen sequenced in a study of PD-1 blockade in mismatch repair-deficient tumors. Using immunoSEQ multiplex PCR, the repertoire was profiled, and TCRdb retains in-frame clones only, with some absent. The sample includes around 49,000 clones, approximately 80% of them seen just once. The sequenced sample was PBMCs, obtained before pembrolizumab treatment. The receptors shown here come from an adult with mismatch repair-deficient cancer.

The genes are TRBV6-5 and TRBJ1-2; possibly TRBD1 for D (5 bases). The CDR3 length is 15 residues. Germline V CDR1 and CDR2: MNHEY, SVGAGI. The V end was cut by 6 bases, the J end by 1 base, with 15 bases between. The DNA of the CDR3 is TGTGCCAGCAGCCCCTGGGGGGATTATAACTATGGCTACACCTTC. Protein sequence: CASSPWGDYNYGYTF.

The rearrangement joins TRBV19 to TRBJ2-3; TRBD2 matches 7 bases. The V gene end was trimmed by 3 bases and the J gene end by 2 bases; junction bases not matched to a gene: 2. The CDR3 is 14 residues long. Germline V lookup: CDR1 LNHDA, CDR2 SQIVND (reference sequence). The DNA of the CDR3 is TGTGCCAGTAGTATTAGCGGGTACACAGATACGCAGTATTTT. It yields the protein CASSISGYTDTQYF.

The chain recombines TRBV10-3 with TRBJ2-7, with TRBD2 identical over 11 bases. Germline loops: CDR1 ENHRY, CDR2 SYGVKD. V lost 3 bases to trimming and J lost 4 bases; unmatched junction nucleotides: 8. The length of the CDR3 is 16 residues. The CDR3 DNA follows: TGTGCCATCAGTGATCCCACTAGCGGGAGCTTGTACGAGCAGTACTTC. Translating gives CAISDPTSGSLYEQYF.

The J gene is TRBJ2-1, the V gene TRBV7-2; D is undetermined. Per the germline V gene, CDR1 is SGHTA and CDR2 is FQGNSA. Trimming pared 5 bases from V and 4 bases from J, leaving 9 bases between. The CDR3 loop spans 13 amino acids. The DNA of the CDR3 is TGTGCCAGCAGCCACAACCCGTACAATGAGCAGTTCTTC. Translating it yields CASSHNPYNEQFF.

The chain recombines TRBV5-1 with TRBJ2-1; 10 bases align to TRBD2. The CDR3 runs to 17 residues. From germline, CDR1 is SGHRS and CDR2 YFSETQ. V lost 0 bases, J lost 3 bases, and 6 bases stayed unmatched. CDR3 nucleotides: TGCGCCAGCAGCTTGGGCGACCGACTAGCGGGCTACAATGAGCAGTTCTTC. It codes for CASSLGDRLAGYNEQFF.

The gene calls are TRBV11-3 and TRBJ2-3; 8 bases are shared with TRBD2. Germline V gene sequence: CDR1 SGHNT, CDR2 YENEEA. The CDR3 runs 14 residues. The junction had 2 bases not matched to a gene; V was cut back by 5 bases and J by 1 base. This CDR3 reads CASSPTSGTDTQYF. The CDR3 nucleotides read TGTGCCAGCAGCCCGACTAGCGGCACAGATACGCAGTATTTT.

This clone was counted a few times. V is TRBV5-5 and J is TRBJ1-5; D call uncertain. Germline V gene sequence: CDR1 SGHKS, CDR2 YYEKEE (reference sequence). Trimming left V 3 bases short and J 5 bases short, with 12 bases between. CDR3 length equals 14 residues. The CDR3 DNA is TGTGCCAGCAGCTCAGAGATCAGTGATCAGCCCCAGCATTTT. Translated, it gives CASSSEISDQPQHF.

This CDR3 reads CASSQSSTDGRGQYF. The CDR3 DNA follows: TGCGCCAGCAGCCAAAGTTCGACAGATGGTCGGGGCCAGTACTTC. The rearrangement links TRBV4-1 to TRBJ2-5; TRBD1 or TRBD2 may be the D gene (5 bases each). Germline CDR1 MGHRA, CDR2 YSYEKL. CDR3 length: 15 amino acids. V lost 2 bases, J lost 10 bases, and 20 bases lay in between.

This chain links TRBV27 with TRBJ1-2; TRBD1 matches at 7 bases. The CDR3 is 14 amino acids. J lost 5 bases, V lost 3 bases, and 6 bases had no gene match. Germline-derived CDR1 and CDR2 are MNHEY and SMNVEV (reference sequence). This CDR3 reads CASSLREGAYGYTF. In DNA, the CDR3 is TGTGCCAGCAGTTTGAGGGAGGGGGCTTATGGCTACACCTTC.